These 21 T cell receptor beta chains came from one sample sequenced in a study of T cell responses to AZD1222 COVID-19 vaccine. Clones were read by immunoSEQ multiplex PCR, and TCRdb kept only the in-frame ones, dropping some. The table lists about 120,000 clones, roughly nine tenths of them singletons. Sequenced material: peripheral blood, taken on day 0 of AZD1222 vaccination. The receptors shown here come from an adult in good health.

The chain recombines TRBV7-2 with TRBJ2-5, with D tentatively TRBD1 (5 bases). CDR1 and CDR2 from the germline V gene are SGHTA and FQGNSA. This CDR3 is 13 amino acids long. The V gene lost 0 bases and the J gene lost 5 bases, with 7 bases spanning the gap. CDR3 protein: CASSLAAGETQYF. The CDR3 DNA sequence: TGTGCCAGCAGCTTAGCGGCAGGGGAGACCCAGTACTTC.

This sequence joins TRBV7-9 and TRBJ2-1; D is ambiguous. Trimming removed 5 bases at V and 3 bases at J, with 17 bases between. Germline V gene data show CDR1 as SEHNR and CDR2 as FQNEAQ (reference sequence). This CDR3 is 16 amino acids long. CDR3 residues: CASSPPSETVYNEQFF. In nucleotides, the CDR3 is TGTGCCAGCAGCCCACCGAGCGAAACTGTCTACAATGAGCAGTTCTTC.

The chain uses TRBV18 and TRBJ1-1; TRBD1 might be the D (6 bases). V dropped 4 bases and J dropped 0 bases, with 9 bases sitting between them. CDR3 size: 14 residues. Germline CDR1 is KGHSH and CDR2 is LQKENI. CDR3: CASSRQEMNTEAFF. The CDR3 DNA reads TGTGCCAGCTCACGACAGGAGATGAACACTGAAGCTTTCTTT.

The rearrangement joins TRBV12-5 to TRBJ2-3; no definite D call. CDR1 is LGHNT, CDR2 FRNRAP, per germline. This CDR3 has 11 residues. Trimming pared 7 bases from V and 5 bases from J, leaving 7 bases between. The CDR3 DNA follows: TGTGCTAGTGCCACGGGAGATACGCAGTATTTT. This gives the protein CASATGDTQYF.

The chain couples TRBV27 to TRBJ1-2, with D perhaps matching TRBD1 (6 bases). V lost 2 bases, J lost 7 bases, and 11 bases lay in between. The CDR3 length is 13 residues. CDR1 MNHEY and CDR2 SMNVEV come from the germline V gene (reference sequence). CDR3 in amino acids: CASSLNGGLGYTF. The CDR3 DNA follows: TGTGCCAGCAGTTTAAATGGGGGCCTTGGCTACACCTTC.

The CDR3 loop reads CASSLAGGSPLHF. The CDR3 DNA sequence: TGCGCCAGCAGCTTAGCGGGCGGTTCACCCCTCCACTTT. This sequence joins TRBV5-1 and TRBJ1-6; no definite D call. Trimming took 2 bases from V and 9 from J, leaving 9 bases between them. Germline CDR1 is SGHRS and CDR2 is YFSETQ. The CDR3 extends over 13 amino acids.

The J gene is TRBJ1-2, the V gene TRBV6-5; tentatively, D is TRBD1 (6 bases). The germline V gene encodes CDR1 MNHEY and CDR2 SVGAGI. The CDR3 length is 13 residues. Trimming removed 6 bases from V and 7 bases from J, with 15 bases in between. The CDR3 loop reads CASSTGGAPGYTF. CDR3 in DNA: TGTGCCAGCAGCACCGGGGGGGCGCCTGGCTACACCTTC.

The chain joins TRBV20-1 to TRBJ2-1; 9 bases map to TRBD2. V lost 3 bases to trimming and J lost 10 bases; unmatched junction nucleotides: 16. From germline, CDR1 is DFQATT and CDR2 SNEGSKA (reference sequence). The CDR3 has 16 amino acids. The CDR3, as DNA: TGCAGTGCTAGTTCGGATTCGGGACTAGCTTTAGGAGAGCAGTTCTTC. It translates to CSASSDSGLALGEQFF.

This clone was seen just once. The chain uses TRBV11-3 and TRBJ2-7; D is undetermined. Germline V gene data show CDR1 as SGHNT and CDR2 as YENEEA. The V gene lost 7 bases and the J gene lost 7 bases, with 17 bases spanning the gap. The CDR3 has 13 amino acids. CDR3 region: CASTLNSAREQYF. CDR3 coding DNA: TGTGCCAGCACACTAAACTCCGCTAGGGAGCAGTACTTC.

The CDR3 here is CASSQGGHTGPNYGYTF. CDR3 bases: TGTGCCAGCAGCCAAGGGGGTCATACAGGGCCGAACTATGGCTACACCTTC. This chain links TRBV3-1 (or the pseudogene TRBV3-2) with TRBJ1-2; a possible D gene is TRBD1 (6 bases). Germline lookup yields CDR1 LGHDT and CDR2 YNNKEL (reference sequence). V lost 1 base and J 2 bases, leaving 17 bases between the germline ends. This CDR3 comprises 17 residues.

V is TRBV25-1 and J is TRBJ1-2, with D uncertain. In germline, CDR1 is MGHDK, CDR2 SYGVNS. The CDR3 totals 12 residues. Between the trimmed V and J ends, which lost 3 bases and 8 bases, there was a span of 10 bases. The DNA for the CDR3 is TGTGCCAGCAGTGATCCCTATAAAGGCTACACCTTC. The encoded protein is CASSDPYKGYTF.

The chain employs TRBV27 and TRBJ1-5; D is ambiguous. Trimming removed 5 bases from V and 4 bases from J, with 6 bases in between. Germline-derived CDR1 and CDR2 are MNHEY and SMNVEV (reference sequence). The CDR3 runs to 12 residues. CDR3 residues: CASSTRNQPQHF. The CDR3 DNA is TGTGCCAGCAGTACAAGAAATCAGCCCCAGCATTTT.

The chain joins TRBV28 to TRBJ2-7, with 8 nucleotides matching TRBD2. CDR1 is MDHEN and CDR2 is SYDVKM in the germline V gene. The CDR3 consists of 14 residues. Trimming cost V 6 bases and J 3 bases; bases outside gene matches: 7. The CDR3 DNA reads TGTGCCAGCAGCCCTGCGGGGGGCGGCTACGAGCAGTACTTC. It codes for CASSPAGGGYEQYF. The full variable domain, with the rest looked up from reference TRBV28 and TRBJ2-7, is DVKVTQSSRYLVKRTGEKVFLECVQDMDHENMFWYRQDPGLGLRLIYFSYDVKMKEKGDIPEGYSVSREKKERFSLILESASTNQTSMYLCASSPAGGGYEQYFGPGTRLTVT.

This chain uses TRBV5-1 with TRBJ2-5, with TRBD1 identical over 9 bases. The CDR3 covers 14 residues. CDR1 SGHRS and CDR2 YFSETQ come from the germline V gene. Losses at the gene ends were 4 bases for V and 4 bases for J; bases not matched to a gene: 5. The CDR3 loop is CASSRQDRGETQYF. CDR3 nucleotides: TGCGCCAGCAGCCGACAGGACAGGGGAGAGACCCAGTACTTC.

CDR3 nucleotide sequence: TGTGCCAGCAACCTACAGGTTACTGGGGCCAACGTCCTGACTTTC. Translation: CASNLQVTGANVLTF. This chain joins TRBV9 and TRBJ2-6, with D possibly matching TRBD1 (5 bases). V was clipped by 6 bases and J by 2 bases, with 12 bases between them. The CDR3 runs 15 residues. The V gene's germline CDR1 is SGDLS and CDR2 YYNGEE.

The rearrangement uses TRBV20-1 and TRBJ2-7; TRBD2 matches 8 bases. The germline CDR1 and CDR2 sequences are DFQATT and SNEGSKA (reference sequence). Trimming cost V 3 bases and J 2 bases; bases outside gene matches: 6. The length of the CDR3 is 14 residues. CDR3 in amino acids: CSASETGGPYEQYF. DNA of the CDR3: TGCAGTGCTAGTGAAACGGGGGGGCCCTACGAGCAGTACTTC.

This chain connects TRBV6-2 or TRBV6-3 to TRBJ2-5; 9 bases align to TRBD2. V lost 0 bases and J lost 1; bases outside the gene matches: 12. Per the germline V gene, CDR1 is MNHEY and CDR2 is SVGEGT. There are 19 residues in the CDR3. CDR3 DNA sequence: TGTGCCAGCAGTTACTCGATTCTAGCGGGGTTTATCTCCCAAGAGACCCAGTACTTC. Protein product: CASSYSILAGFISQETQYF.

In its sample, this clone was seen once. The chain combines TRBV7-2 with TRBJ2-1; 12 bases are a match to TRBD2. CDR1 is SGHTA, CDR2 FQGNSA, per germline. V lost 4 bases to trimming and J lost 0 bases; unmatched junction nucleotides: 7. The CDR3 sequence is 18 residues long. CDR3 amino acids: CASSSRTSGTLSYNEQFF. The CDR3 DNA sequence: TGTGCCAGCAGCTCAAGGACTAGCGGGACTCTCTCCTACAATGAGCAGTTCTTC. Variable domain in full (rest from reference TRBV7-2 and TRBJ2-1): GAGVSQSPSNKVTEKGKDVELRCDPISGHTALYWYRQSLGQGLEFLIYFQGNSAPDKSGLPSDRFSAERTGGSVSTLTIQRTQQEDSAVYLCASSSRTSGTLSYNEQFFGPGTRLTVL.

The chain uses TRBV29-1 and TRBJ1-4; 9 nucleotides match TRBD1. After removal of 7 bases from V and 5 bases from J, the junction contained 5 bases not matched to a gene. Germline CDR1 and CDR2: SQVTM and ANQGSEA. The CDR3 consists of 13 residues. The CDR3 here is CSGMGQGNEKLFF. The CDR3 nucleotides are TGCAGCGGGATGGGACAGGGAAATGAAAAACTGTTTTTT.

V usage is TRBV25-1 and J usage is TRBJ1-4; D is uncertain. Between the trimmed V and J ends, which lost 3 bases and 3 bases, there was a span of 11 bases. The germline V gene has CDR1 MGHDK and CDR2 SYGVNS. CDR3 length: 15 amino acids. The CDR3 here is CASSDRRGPNEKLFF. DNA for the CDR3: TGTGCCAGCAGTGATCGTCGGGGTCCTAATGAAAAACTGTTTTTT.

The V and J genes are TRBV18 and TRBJ2-3; D possibly corresponds to TRBD2 (6 bases). This CDR3 comprises 16 residues. Trimming stripped 0 bases from V and 5 bases from J, with 15 bases between. Germline lookup yields CDR1 KGHSH and CDR2 LQKENI. CDR3 in DNA: TGTGCCAGCTCACCACCTACCAGGTTGGGAGGAGATACGCAGTATTTT. It encodes CASSPPTRLGGDTQYF.